This entry lists 27 T cell receptor beta chains sequenced from one sample in a study of CDR3 diversity in severe acne. TCRdb reprocessed the PCR reads with MiXCR, giving one entry per CDR3 protein. The table records roughly 100,000 distinct CDR3 sequences, about half of them present only once. Sequenced: blood. The source is a male donor with acne.

Turning to this clonotype: A read error is possible here, since a much larger clone lies one base away. V and J are TRBV6-5 and TRBJ2-7, with D tentatively TRBD1 (6 bases). CDR1 and CDR2 from the germline V gene are MNHEY and SVGAGI. Deletions cut 4 bases from V and 5 bases from J, with 15 bases between. The length of the CDR3 is 14 residues. CDR3 region: CASSCKLTGNEQYF. In DNA, the CDR3 is TGTGCCAGCAGTTGCAAATTAACAGGGAACGAGCAGTACTTC.

The sample holds a few counts of this clonotype. V and J are TRBV25-1 and TRBJ2-1, with D possibly matching TRBD2 (5 bases). CDR1 and CDR2 from the germline V gene are MGHDK and SYGVNS. V was clipped by 2 bases and J by 7 bases, with 9 bases between them. The CDR3 sequence is 13 residues long. The CDR3 DNA is TGTGCCAGCAGTGAAGACTATAGGAATGAGCAGTTCTTC. This encodes CASSEDYRNEQFF.

On this clonotype itself: This likely comes from a read error, as the CDR3 has no conserved phenylalanine or tryptophan at its end. V usage is TRBV11-2 and J usage is TRBJ2-3, with 7 nucleotides matching TRBD2. This CDR3 is built from 16 residues. Germline V lookup: CDR1 SGHAT, CDR2 FQNNGV. The CDR3, as DNA: TGTGCCGGCAGCTCGACTAGCAGACAAAGCACAGATGCGCAGTATTCT. Amino acid sequence: CAGSSTSRQSTDAQYS.

This rearrangement joins TRBV15 to TRBJ2-3, with 8 bases lining up with TRBD1. The DNA matches TRBJ1-2 better at its end, which makes the J call doubtful. CDR3 length: 15 residues. CDR1 LNHNV and CDR2 YYDKDF come from the germline V gene (reference sequence). CDR3 sequence: CATSKGDRMNPGYTF. The CDR3 coding sequence is TGTGCCACCAGCAAAGGGGACAGGATGAACCCTGGCTACACCTTC.

Ten or more counts support this clonotype. The CDR3 coding sequence is TGTGCCAGCGGAAAGGGGCTGGGATCACCCCTCCACTTT. This translates into CASGKGLGSPLHF. The chain combines TRBV19 with TRBJ1-6; TRBD1 is a possible D gene (5 bases). V was cut by 9 bases and J by 10 bases, with 16 bases left in between. CDR3 length: 13 residues. Germline V lookup: CDR1 LNHDA, CDR2 SQIVND (reference sequence).

On this clonotype itself: The DNA is omitted, as the CDR3 cannot be located on it reliably, and the CDR3 follows TCRdb's listing. The chain uses TRBV7-9 and TRBJ2-1; whether TRBD2, the table's D call, matches the DNA was not checked. The CDR3 region is 21 residues in length, termini included. The germline V gene encodes CDR1 SEHNR and CDR2 FQNEAQ (reference sequence). This chain's CDR3 is CASSFYICSARREASYNEQFF.

In this sample, this clonotype turned up many times. This chain connects TRBV7-6 to TRBJ1-5; D uncertain. Trimming cost V 5 bases and J 5 bases, with 16 bases left between them. Germline CDR1 is SGHVS and CDR2 is FNYEAQ. The CDR3 sequence is 15 residues long. The CDR3 nucleotides are TGTGCCAGCAGCCCAGGCGCAGGAGGCTATCAGCCCCAGCATTTT. Translating it yields CASSPGAGGYQPQHF.

The chain joins TRBV11-2 to TRBJ2-5; 8 nucleotides match TRBD2. CDR1 and CDR2 (germline): SGHAT, FQNNGV. The CDR3 is made up of 14 amino acids. With V trimmed by 5 bases and J by 5 bases, 7 bases remained unmatched. The DNA for the CDR3 is TGTGCCAGCAGCCCCGGGGGGGACCTTGAGACCCAGTACTTC. Translated: CASSPGGDLETQYF.

This rearrangement joins TRBV7-3 to TRBJ2-1, with 13 bases matching TRBD2. Unmatched junction bases numbered 16, after V lost 5 bases and J lost 0 bases. Germline lookup yields CDR1 SGHTA and CDR2 FQGTGA. The CDR3 has 21 amino acids. Here the CDR3 reads CASSPTSGRTEGESSYNEQFF. CDR3 DNA sequence: TGTGCCAGCAGCCCGACTAGCGGGAGGACAGAAGGTGAAAGCTCCTACAATGAGCAGTTCTTC.

The chain couples TRBV7-8 to TRBJ2-7; 11 nucleotides match TRBD2. The junction had 5 bases not matched to a gene; V was cut back by 4 bases and J by 3 bases. The germline gives CDR1 SGHVS, CDR2 FQNEAQ. This CDR3 contains 15 residues. CDR3 region: CASSSRLAGNYEQYF. The CDR3 DNA sequence: TGTGCCAGCAGCTCACGACTAGCGGGGAACTACGAGCAGTACTTC. Together with reference TRBV7-8 and TRBJ2-7, the CDR3 gives the full variable domain: GAGVSQSPRYKVAKRGQDVALRCDPISGHVSLFWYQQALGQGPEFLTYFQNEAQLDKSGLPSDRFFAERPEGSVSTLKIQRTQQEDSAVYLCASSSRLAGNYEQYFGPGTRLTVT.

This clonotype came up once. The chain employs TRBV7-2 and TRBJ1-5; D perhaps matches TRBD1 (5 bases). From germline, CDR1 is SGHTA and CDR2 FQGNSA. With 6 bases removed from V and 7 bases from J, the gap between germline ends came to 16 bases. There are 14 residues in the CDR3. CDR3 residues: CASRGTGGTQPQHF. The CDR3 DNA follows: TGTGCCAGCAGAGGGACGGGTGGTACGCAGCCCCAGCATTTT.

This clonotype was picked up one time. The V call is TRBV7-9, the J call TRBJ2-5; 12 bases agree with TRBD1. The germline CDR1 and CDR2 sequences are SEHNR and FQNEAQ (reference sequence). V lost 7 bases and J lost 4; bases outside the gene matches: 7. This CDR3 has 15 residues. The DNA of the CDR3 is TGTGCCAGCACCCGGGGACAGGGGGCAGGAGAGACCCAGTACTTC. This translates into CASTRGQGAGETQYF.

This rearrangement joins TRBV7-9 to TRBJ2-1; D not resolved. The V end lost 3 bases, the J end lost 3 bases, and 12 bases lay between the germline ends. The CDR3 covers 15 residues. Looked up from germline, CDR1 is SEHNR and CDR2 is FQNEAQ (reference sequence). CDR3 DNA sequence: TGTGCCAGCAGCTTGGGGTTCATCGGCTACAATGAGCAGTTCTTC. Encoded protein: CASSLGFIGYNEQFF. The full variable domain, with the rest looked up from reference TRBV7-9 and TRBJ2-1, is DTGVSQNPRHKITKRGQNVTFRCDPISEHNRLYWYRQTLGQGPEFLTYFQNEAQLEKSRLLSDRFSAERPKGSFSTLEIQRTEQGDSAMYLCASSLGFIGYNEQFFGPGTRLTVL.

The chain couples TRBV25-1 to TRBJ2-2, with 8 positions matching TRBD1. This CDR3 has 16 amino acids. The V and J ends lost 10 bases and 0 bases, in that order; junction bases with no gene match: 10. The germline V gene encodes CDR1 MGHDK and CDR2 SYGVNS. The chain's CDR3 is CAISTTGATNTGELFF. CDR3 sequence (DNA): TGTGCCATCAGCACGACAGGGGCTACGAACACCGGGGAGCTGTTTTTT.

Concerning this clonotype itself: Germline and junction disagree at one end, which may indicate a read error. The chain uses TRBV15 and TRBJ2-1; D perhaps matches TRBD2 (5 bases). The CDR3 runs 17 residues. Per the germline V gene, CDR1 is LNHNV and CDR2 is YYDKDF (reference sequence). CDR3 region: CATSRGPSGPVRNGQFF. In nucleotides, the CDR3 is TGTGCCACCAGCAGAGGTCCCAGCGGTCCGGTCAGGAATGGGCAGTTCTTC.

The chain joins TRBV9 to TRBJ2-2; 7 nucleotides agree with TRBD2. The CDR3 is made up of 14 amino acids. Germline trimming cut 7 bases from V and 2 bases from J; bases unmatched to any gene: 5. Germline V gives CDR1 SGDLS, CDR2 YYNGEE. CDR3 coding DNA: TGTGCCAGCCGGAGCGGGGAAAACACCGGGGAGCTGTTTTTT. This gives the protein CASRSGENTGELFF.

Only a few counts were recorded for this clonotype. The genes are TRBV5-1 and TRBJ2-1; D unresolved. Trimming left V 5 bases short and J 5 bases short, with 11 bases between. The CDR3 length is 13 residues. Germline lookup yields CDR1 SGHRS and CDR2 YFSETQ. CDR3 nucleotides: TGCGCCAGCAGGATAGGAGTAAACAATGAGCAGTTCTTC. This translates into CASRIGVNNEQFF.

In the case of this clonotype: The junction does not match germline at one end; this may be a read error. V is TRBV19 and J is TRBJ1-3; D is unclear. The CDR3 sequence is 15 residues long. CDR1 and CDR2 (germline): LNHDA, SQIVND (reference sequence). The CDR3 loop is CASTIAANSGNTIYF. The CDR3 region has the DNA TGCGCCAGTACCATTGCAGCAAACTCTGGAAACACCATATATTTT.

The rearrangement uses TRBV20-1 and TRBJ2-4, with D possibly TRBD1 on 6 matching bases. The CDR3 spans 19 residues. The V end was cut by 0 bases, the J end by 1 base, with 22 bases between. The germline CDR1 and CDR2 sequences are DFQATT and SNEGSKA (reference sequence). CDR3 loop: CSARDPRGGERGAKNIQYF. The DNA for the CDR3 is TGCAGTGCTAGAGATCCAAGGGGTGGGGAGAGGGGGGCCAAAAACATTCAGTACTTC.

With respect to this clonotype: A junction end diverges from the germline sequence, so it may reflect a read error. This sequence joins TRBV7-4 and TRBJ2-3; D might be TRBD1 (5 bases). This CDR3 has 15 amino acids. Germline V gene lookup returns CDR1 SGHVT and CDR2 SQSDAQ. CDR3 nucleotide sequence: TGTGCCAGCAGCTTAGTCTTGGGGATCACAGGTACGCAGTATTTT. This codes for CASSLVLGITGTQYF.

This clonotype was observed at least ten times. The chain has TRBV20-1 and TRBJ2-7, with 7 bases that match TRBD2. V trimming: 3 bases; J trimming: 1 base; junction bases outside the gene matches: 9. This CDR3 comprises 15 residues. CDR1 and CDR2 from the germline V gene are DFQATT and SNEGSKA (reference sequence). CDR3 amino acids: CSASGGKRGSYEQYF. CDR3 DNA sequence: TGCAGTGCTAGTGGGGGAAAGCGGGGATCCTACGAGCAGTACTTC.

For this clonotype: Compared with germline, one end of the junction differs, possibly owing to a read error. The genes are TRBV7-2 and TRBJ2-1, with 11 bases fitting TRBD2. CDR3 length: 15 amino acids. Germline V CDR1 and CDR2: SGHTA, FQGNSA. CDR3 region: CASSETSGSSNEQFF. For the CDR3, the DNA is TGTGCCAGCAGCGAAACTAGCGGGAGTTCCAATGAACAGTTCTTC.

The chain recombines TRBV2 with TRBJ2-2; D might be TRBD1 (6 bases). Germline CDR1 reads SNHLY; CDR2 reads FYNNEI. The CDR3 is 15 amino acids. V was cut by 6 bases and J by 1 base, with 12 bases left in between. The chain's CDR3 is CASSVRDKNTGELFF. In DNA form, the CDR3 reads TGTGCCAGCAGCGTCCGGGACAAGAACACCGGGGAGCTGTTTTTT.

The sample holds one count of this clonotype. The chain couples TRBV20-1 to TRBJ2-7; either TRBD1 or TRBD2 may fit D (6 bases each). The V and J ends lost 1 base and 3 bases respectively, with 22 bases between them. There are 17 residues in the CDR3. Germline V gene sequence: CDR1 DFQATT, CDR2 SNEGSKA (reference sequence). This CDR3 is CSARGSGQGGSLYEQYF. CDR3 coding DNA: TGCAGTGCTAGAGGGTCGGGACAAGGGGGGTCGCTCTACGAGCAGTACTTC.

This sequence joins TRBV5-5 and TRBJ2-7; D remains ambiguous. The CDR3 is made up of 11 amino acids. Germline V lookup: CDR1 SGHKS, CDR2 YYEKEE (reference sequence). The V gene lost 1 base and the J gene lost 6 bases, with 5 bases spanning the gap. This chain's CDR3 is CASSLLREQYF. The CDR3 nucleotides read TGTGCCAGCAGCTTGTTGCGCGAGCAGTACTTC.

The CDR3 nucleotides are TGTGCCAGCAGGCGGAGCGGGAGGGATACGCAGTATTTT. Encoded protein: CASRRSGRDTQYF. V and J are TRBV7-9 and TRBJ2-3; 9 bases map to TRBD2. Germline V gives CDR1 SEHNR, CDR2 FQNEAQ (reference sequence). J gave up 6 bases and V 6 bases, and 4 bases lay outside the gene matches. The CDR3 is 13 amino acids.

The rearrangement links TRBV25-1 to TRBJ2-5; D might be TRBD2 (5 bases). Per the germline V gene, CDR1 is MGHDK and CDR2 is SYGVNS. Trimming removed 0 bases at V and 5 bases at J, with 16 bases between. The CDR3 contains 16 residues. DNA of the CDR3: TGTGCCAGCAGTGAATATGCTAGCCTTAGGGTGGAGACCCAGTACTTC. It encodes CASSEYASLRVETQYF.